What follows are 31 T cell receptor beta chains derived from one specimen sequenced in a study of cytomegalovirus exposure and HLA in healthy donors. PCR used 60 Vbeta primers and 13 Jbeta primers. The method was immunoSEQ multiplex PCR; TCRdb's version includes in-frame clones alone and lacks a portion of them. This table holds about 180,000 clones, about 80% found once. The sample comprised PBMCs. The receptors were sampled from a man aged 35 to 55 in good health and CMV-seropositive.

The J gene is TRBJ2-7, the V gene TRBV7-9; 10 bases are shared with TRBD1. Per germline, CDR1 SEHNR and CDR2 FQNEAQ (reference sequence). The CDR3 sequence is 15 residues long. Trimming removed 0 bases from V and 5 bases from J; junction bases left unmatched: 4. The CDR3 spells CASSLATGGRDEQYF. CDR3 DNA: TGTGCCAGCAGCTTAGCGACAGGGGGCAGGGACGAGCAGTACTTC.

The CDR3 loop is CASSDLAGYNEQFF. CDR3 nucleotide sequence: TGTGCCAGCAGTGACCTAGCGGGGTACAATGAGCAGTTCTTC. This chain links TRBV6-5 with TRBJ2-1; TRBD2 aligns across 9 bases. The CDR3 is 14 amino acids. Per the germline V gene, CDR1 is MNHEY and CDR2 is SVGAGI. Trimming cost V 5 bases and J 4 bases; bases outside gene matches: 3.

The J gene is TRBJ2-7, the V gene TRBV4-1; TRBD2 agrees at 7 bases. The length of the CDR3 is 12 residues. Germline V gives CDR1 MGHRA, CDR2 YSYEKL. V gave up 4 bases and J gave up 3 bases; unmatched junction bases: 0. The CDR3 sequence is CASSRGGYEQYF. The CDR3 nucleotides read TGCGCCAGCAGCCGGGGGGGCTACGAGCAGTACTTC.

CDR3 protein: CASSWGLAALTDTQYF. Here the CDR3 DNA reads TGTGCCAGCAGCTGGGGACTAGCGGCGCTCACAGATACGCAGTATTTT. This chain uses TRBV7-9 with TRBJ2-3, with 11 positions matching TRBD2. V trimming: 4 bases; J trimming: 2 bases; junction bases outside the gene matches: 5. The CDR3 is 16 amino acids. Germline V CDR1 and CDR2: SEHNR, FQNEAQ (reference sequence). Full variable domain (missing parts from reference TRBV7-9 and TRBJ2-3): DTGVSQNPRHKITKRGQNVTFRCDPISEHNRLYWYRQTLGQGPEFLTYFQNEAQLEKSRLLSDRFSAERPKGSFSTLEIQRTEQGDSAMYLCASSWGLAALTDTQYFGPGTRLTVL.

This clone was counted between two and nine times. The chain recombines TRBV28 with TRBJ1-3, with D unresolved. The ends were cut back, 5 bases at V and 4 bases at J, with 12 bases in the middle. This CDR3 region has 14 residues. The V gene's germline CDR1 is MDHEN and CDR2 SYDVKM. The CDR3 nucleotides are TGTGCCAGCAGTGGCAACGGGGTGGGAAACACCATATATTTT. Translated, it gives CASSGNGVGNTIYF.

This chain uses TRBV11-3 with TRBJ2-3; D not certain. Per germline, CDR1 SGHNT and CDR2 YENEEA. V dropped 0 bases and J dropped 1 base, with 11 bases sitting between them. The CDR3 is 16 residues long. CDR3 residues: CASSLETLRGTDTQYF. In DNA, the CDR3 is TGTGCCAGCAGCTTAGAGACCCTCCGGGGCACAGATACGCAGTATTTT. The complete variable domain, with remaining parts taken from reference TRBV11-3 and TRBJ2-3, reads EAGVVQSPRYKIIEKKQPVAFWCNPISGHNTLYWYLQNLGQGPELLIRYENEEAVDDSQLPKDRFSAERLKGVDSTLKIQPAELGDSAVYLCASSLETLRGTDTQYFGPGTRLTVL.

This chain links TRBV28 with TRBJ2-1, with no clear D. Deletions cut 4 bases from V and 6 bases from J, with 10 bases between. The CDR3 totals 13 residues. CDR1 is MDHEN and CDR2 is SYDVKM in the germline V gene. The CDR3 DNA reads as TGTGCCAGCAGTTCTCTAGAGCCCAATGAGCAGTTCTTC. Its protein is CASSSLEPNEQFF.

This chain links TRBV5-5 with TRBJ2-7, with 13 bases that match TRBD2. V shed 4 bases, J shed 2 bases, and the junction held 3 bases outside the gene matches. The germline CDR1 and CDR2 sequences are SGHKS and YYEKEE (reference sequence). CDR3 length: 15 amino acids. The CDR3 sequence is CASSRGTSGTYEQYF. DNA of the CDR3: TGTGCCAGCAGCCGAGGGACTAGCGGGACCTACGAGCAGTACTTC.

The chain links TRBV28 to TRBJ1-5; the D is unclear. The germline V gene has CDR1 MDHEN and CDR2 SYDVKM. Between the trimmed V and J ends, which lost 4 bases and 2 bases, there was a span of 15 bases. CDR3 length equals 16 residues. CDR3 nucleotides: TGTGCCAGCAGTTCACCCCCACTGGGAGGCAATCAGCCCCAGCATTTT. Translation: CASSSPPLGGNQPQHF.

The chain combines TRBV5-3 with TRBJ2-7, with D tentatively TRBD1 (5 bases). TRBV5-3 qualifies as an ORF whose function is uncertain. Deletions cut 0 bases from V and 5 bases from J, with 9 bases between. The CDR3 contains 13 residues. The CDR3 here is CARSLEQVHEQYF. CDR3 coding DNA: TGTGCCAGAAGCTTGGAACAGGTCCACGAGCAGTACTTC.

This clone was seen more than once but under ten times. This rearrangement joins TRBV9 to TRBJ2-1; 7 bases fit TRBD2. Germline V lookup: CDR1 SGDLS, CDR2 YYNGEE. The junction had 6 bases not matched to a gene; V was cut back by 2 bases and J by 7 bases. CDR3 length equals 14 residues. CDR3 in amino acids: CASSVSLALNEQFF. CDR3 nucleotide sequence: TGTGCCAGCAGCGTCTCACTAGCGCTAAATGAGCAGTTCTTC. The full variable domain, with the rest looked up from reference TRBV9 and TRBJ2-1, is DSGVTQTPKHLITATGQRVTLRCSPRSGDLSVYWYQQSLDQGLQFLIQYYNGEERAKGNILERFSAQQFPDLHSELNLSSLELGDSALYFCASSVSLALNEQFFGPGTRLTVL.

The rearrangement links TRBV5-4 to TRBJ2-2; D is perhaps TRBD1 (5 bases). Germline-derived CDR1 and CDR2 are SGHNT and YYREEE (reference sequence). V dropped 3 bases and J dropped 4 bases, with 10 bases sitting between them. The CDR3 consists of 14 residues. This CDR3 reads CASSSQGGTGELFF. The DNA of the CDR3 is TGTGCCAGCAGCTCCCAGGGCGGCACCGGGGAGCTGTTTTTT.

CDR3 loop: CASSVTGSAYEQYF. CDR3 sequence (DNA): TGTGCCAGCAGCGTTACAGGGAGCGCCTACGAGCAGTACTTC. The chain couples TRBV9 to TRBJ2-7, with D perhaps TRBD1 (6 bases). CDR3 length: 14 amino acids. V was trimmed by 2 bases and J by 2 bases, leaving 11 bases between them. Germline CDR1 reads SGDLS; CDR2 reads YYNGEE.

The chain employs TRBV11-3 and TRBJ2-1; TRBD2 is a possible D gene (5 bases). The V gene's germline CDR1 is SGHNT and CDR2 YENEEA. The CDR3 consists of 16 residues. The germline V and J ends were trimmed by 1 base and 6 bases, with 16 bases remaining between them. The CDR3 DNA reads TGTGCCAGCAGCTTAGGAGGGTGGATGGGTTTCAATGAGCAGTTCTTC. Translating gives CASSLGGWMGFNEQFF.

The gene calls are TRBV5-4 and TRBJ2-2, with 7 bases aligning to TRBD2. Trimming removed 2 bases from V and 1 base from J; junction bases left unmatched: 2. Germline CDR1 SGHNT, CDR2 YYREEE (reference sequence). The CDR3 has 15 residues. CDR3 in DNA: TGTGCCAGCAGCTTAGCTAGCGGGAACACCGGGGAGCTGTTTTTT. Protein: CASSLASGNTGELFF.

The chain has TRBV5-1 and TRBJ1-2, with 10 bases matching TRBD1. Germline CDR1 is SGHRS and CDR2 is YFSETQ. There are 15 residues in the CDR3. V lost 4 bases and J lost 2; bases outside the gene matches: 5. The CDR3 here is CASSARDRGNYGYTF. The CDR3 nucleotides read TGCGCCAGCAGCGCCCGGGACAGGGGCAACTATGGCTACACCTTC.

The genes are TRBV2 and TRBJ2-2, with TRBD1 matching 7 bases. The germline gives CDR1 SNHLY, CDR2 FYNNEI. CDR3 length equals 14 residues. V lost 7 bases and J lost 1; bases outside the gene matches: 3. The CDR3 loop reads CASKHRGNTGELFF. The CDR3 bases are TGTGCCAGCAAACACAGGGGGAACACCGGGGAGCTGTTTTTT.

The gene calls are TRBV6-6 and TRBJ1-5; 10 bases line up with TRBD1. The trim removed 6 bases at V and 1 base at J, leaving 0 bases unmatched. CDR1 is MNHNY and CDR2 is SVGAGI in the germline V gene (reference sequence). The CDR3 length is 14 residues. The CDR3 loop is CASRGQGSNQPQHF. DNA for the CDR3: TGTGCCAGCAGGGGACAGGGGAGCAATCAGCCCCAGCATTTT.

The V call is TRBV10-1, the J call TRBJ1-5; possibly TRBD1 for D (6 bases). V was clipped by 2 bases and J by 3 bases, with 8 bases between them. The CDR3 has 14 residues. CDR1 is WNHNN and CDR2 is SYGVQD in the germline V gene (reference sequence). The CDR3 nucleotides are TGCGCCAGCAGTGAGGGGGGCGACAATCAGCCCCAGCATTTT. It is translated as CASSEGGDNQPQHF.

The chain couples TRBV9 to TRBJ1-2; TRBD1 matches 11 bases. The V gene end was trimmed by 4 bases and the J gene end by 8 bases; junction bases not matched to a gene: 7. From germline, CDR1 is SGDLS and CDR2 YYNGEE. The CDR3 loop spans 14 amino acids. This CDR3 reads CASSIRTGGRGYTF. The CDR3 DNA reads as TGTGCCAGCAGCATTCGGACAGGGGGCCGAGGCTACACCTTC. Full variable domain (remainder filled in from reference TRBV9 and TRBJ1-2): DSGVTQTPKHLITATGQRVTLRCSPRSGDLSVYWYQQSLDQGLQFLIQYYNGEERAKGNILERFSAQQFPDLHSELNLSSLELGDSALYFCASSIRTGGRGYTFGSGTRLTVV.

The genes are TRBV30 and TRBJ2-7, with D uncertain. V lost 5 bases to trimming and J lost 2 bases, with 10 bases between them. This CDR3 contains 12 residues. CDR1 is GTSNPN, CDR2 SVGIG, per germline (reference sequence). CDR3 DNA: TGTGCCTGGGTACTGAACGCCTACGAGCAGTACTTC. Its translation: CAWVLNAYEQYF.

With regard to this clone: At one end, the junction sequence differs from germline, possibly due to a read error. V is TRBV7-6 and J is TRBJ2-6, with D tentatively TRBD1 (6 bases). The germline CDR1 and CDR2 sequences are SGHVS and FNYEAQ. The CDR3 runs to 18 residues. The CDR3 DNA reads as TGTGCCAGCAGCTTAGAGCCTCAGGGGCGCAGTGGGGCCAACGGCCTGACTTTC. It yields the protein CASSLEPQGRSGANGLTF.

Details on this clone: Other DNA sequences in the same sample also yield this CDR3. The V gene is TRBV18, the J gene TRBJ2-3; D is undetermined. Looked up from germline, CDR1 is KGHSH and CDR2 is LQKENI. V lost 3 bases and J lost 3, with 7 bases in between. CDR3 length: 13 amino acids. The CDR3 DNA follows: TGTGCCAGCTCACCTCCAGTTACAGATACGCAGTATTTT. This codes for CASSPPVTDTQYF.

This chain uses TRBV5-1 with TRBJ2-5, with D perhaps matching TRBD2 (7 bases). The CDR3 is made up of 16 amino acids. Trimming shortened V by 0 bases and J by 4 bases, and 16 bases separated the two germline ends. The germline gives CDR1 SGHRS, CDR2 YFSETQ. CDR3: CASSLGRGGGPETQYF. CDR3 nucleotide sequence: TGCGCCAGCAGCTTGGGAAGGGGGGGCGGACCAGAGACCCAGTACTTC.

CDR3 residues: CASRPTSGRDNEQFF. CDR3 DNA: TGTGCCAGCAGGCCTACTAGCGGGAGGGACAATGAGCAGTTCTTC. The chain has TRBV11-3 and TRBJ2-1, with 13 bases fitting TRBD2. The J segment lost 5 bases and the V segment lost 6 bases, leaving 4 bases of the junction unmatched. The CDR3 has 15 amino acids. In germline, CDR1 is SGHNT, CDR2 YENEEA.

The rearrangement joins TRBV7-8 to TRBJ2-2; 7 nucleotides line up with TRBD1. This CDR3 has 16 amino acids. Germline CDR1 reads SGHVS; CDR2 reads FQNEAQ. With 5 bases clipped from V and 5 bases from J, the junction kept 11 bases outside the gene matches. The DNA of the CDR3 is TGTGCCAGCAGCCCGGGGTCCGGGACAGTGACCGGGGAGCTGTTTTTT. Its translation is CASSPGSGTVTGELFF. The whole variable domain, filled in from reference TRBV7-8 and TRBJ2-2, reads GAGVSQSPRYKVAKRGQDVALRCDPISGHVSLFWYQQALGQGPEFLTYFQNEAQLDKSGLPSDRFFAERPEGSVSTLKIQRTQQEDSAVYLCASSPGSGTVTGELFFGEGSRLTVL.

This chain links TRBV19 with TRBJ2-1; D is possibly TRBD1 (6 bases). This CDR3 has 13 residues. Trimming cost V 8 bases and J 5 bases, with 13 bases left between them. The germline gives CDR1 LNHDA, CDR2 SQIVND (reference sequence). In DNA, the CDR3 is TGTGCCAGTCAGCGCACAGGGAACAATGAGCAGTTCTTC. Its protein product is CASQRTGNNEQFF.

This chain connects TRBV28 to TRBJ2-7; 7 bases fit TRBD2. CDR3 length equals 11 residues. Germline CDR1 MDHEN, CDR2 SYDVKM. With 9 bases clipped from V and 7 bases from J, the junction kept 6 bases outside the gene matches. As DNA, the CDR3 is TGTGCCAGTCGGGGGGTCCTAGAGCAGTACTTC. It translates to CASRGVLEQYF. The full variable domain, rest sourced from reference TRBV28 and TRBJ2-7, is DVKVTQSSRYLVKRTGEKVFLECVQDMDHENMFWYRQDPGLGLRLIYFSYDVKMKEKGDIPEGYSVSREKKERFSLILESASTNQTSMYLCASRGVLEQYFGPGTRLTVT.

The CDR3 sequence: CASSEGQNYGYTF. DNA for the CDR3: TGTGCCAGCAGTGAGGGGCAGAACTATGGCTACACCTTC. The rearrangement uses TRBV25-1 and TRBJ1-2; D possibly corresponds to TRBD1 (5 bases). Trimming took 3 bases from V and 2 from J, leaving 7 bases between them. Germline loops: CDR1 MGHDK, CDR2 SYGVNS. This CDR3 is built from 13 residues.

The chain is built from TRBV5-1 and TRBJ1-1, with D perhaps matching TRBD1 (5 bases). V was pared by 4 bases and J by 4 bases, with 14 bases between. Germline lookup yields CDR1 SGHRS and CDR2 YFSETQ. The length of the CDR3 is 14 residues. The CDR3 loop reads CASSQGDGSTEAFF. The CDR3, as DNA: TGCGCCAGCAGCCAGGGTGACGGGAGCACTGAAGCTTTCTTT.

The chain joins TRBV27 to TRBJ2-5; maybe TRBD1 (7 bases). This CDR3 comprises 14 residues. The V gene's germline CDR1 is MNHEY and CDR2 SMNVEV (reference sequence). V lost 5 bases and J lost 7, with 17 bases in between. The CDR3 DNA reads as TGTGCCAGCAGTCTAGCCGGGACAGCGGGGACCCAGTACTTC. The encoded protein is CASSLAGTAGTQYF.